This T cell receptor beta chain originates from a study of identical twins. Overall study results and limits: Possibly, invariant MAIT and iNKT cells partly confounded zero-insertion analyses. Sequences that were beta out-of-frame showed weaker excess twin sharing. Donors were not followed over many years; analysis was cross-sectional.

TCRdb analysed the 5' RACE reads with MiXCR anew, one entry per CDR3 protein. The data show fewer than 250,000 distinct CDR3 sequences, with about 7% seen just once and 3% to 4% held by the top ten. In germline, CDR1 is DFQATT, CDR2 SNEGSKA (reference sequence). Trimming at V came to 5 bases and at J to 7 bases, leaving 5 bases not matched to a gene. The CDR3 loop spans 12 amino acids. Healthy Caucasians provided all donations. This clonotype was counted at least ten times. Its specificity is unknown. This same sample was also taken into another study, of yellow fever vaccine responses in identical twins.

The source of this sequence is a woman under 30 in good health. The gene calls are TRBV20-1 and TRBJ2-1; 7 nucleotides match TRBD2. Sequencing was carried out using memory (CD45RO+) T cells sorted from blood. The CDR3 coding sequence is TGCAGTGCTGGCGGGAGAAATAATGAGCAGTTCTTC. Translation gives CSAGGRNNEQFF.